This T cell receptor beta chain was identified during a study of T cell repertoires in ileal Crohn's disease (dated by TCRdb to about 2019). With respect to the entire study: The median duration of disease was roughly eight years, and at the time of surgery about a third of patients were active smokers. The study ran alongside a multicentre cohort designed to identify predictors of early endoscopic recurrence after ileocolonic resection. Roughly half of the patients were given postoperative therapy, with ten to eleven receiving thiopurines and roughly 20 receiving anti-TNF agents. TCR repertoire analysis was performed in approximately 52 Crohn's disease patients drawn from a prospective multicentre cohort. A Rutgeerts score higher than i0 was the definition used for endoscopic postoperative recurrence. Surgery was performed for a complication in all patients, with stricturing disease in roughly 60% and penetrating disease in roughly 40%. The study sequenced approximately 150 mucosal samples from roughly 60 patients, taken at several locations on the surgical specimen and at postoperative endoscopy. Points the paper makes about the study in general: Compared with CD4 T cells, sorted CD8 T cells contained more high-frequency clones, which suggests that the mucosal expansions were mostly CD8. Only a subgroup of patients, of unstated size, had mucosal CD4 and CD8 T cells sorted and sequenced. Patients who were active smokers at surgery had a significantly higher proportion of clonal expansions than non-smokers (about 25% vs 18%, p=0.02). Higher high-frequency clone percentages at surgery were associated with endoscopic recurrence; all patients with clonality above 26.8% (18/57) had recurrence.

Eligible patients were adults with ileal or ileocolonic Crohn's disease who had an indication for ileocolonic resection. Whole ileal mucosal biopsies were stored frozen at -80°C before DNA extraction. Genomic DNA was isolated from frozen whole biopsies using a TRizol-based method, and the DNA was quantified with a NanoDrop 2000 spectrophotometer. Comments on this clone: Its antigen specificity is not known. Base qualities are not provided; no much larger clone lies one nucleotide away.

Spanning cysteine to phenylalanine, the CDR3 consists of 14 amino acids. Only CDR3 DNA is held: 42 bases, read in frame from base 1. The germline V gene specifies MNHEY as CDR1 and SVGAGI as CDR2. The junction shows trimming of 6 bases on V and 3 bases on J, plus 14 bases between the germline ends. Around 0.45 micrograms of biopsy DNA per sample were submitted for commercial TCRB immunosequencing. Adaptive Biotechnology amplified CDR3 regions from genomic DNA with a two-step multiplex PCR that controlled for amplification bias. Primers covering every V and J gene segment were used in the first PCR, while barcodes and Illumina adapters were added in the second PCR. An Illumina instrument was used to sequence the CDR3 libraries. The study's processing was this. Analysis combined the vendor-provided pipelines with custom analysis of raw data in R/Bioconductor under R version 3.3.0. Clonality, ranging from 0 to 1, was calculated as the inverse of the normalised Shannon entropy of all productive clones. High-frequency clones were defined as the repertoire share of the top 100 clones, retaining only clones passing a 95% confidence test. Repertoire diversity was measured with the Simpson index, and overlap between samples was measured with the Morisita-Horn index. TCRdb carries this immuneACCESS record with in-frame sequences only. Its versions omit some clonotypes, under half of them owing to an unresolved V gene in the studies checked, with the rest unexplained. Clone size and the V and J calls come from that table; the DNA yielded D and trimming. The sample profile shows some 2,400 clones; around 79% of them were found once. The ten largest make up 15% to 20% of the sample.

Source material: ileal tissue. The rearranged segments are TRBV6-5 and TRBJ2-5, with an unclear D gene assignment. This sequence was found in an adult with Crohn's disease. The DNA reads TGTGCCAGCAGCCCCGCCGGTCGGGAAGAGACCCAGTACTTC. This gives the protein CASSPAGREETQYF.